This T cell receptor (beta chain) was documented in a study of blood T cell repertoires in COVID-19. Whole-study context: Material from acute and convalescent COVID-19 was sourced from the United States, Italy and Spain.

Germline lookup yields CDR1 LGHDT and CDR2 YNNKEL (reference sequence). CDR3 length: 14 amino acids. Deletions cut 5 bases from V and 0 bases from J, with 10 bases between. Clones were read by immunoSEQ multiplex PCR, and TCRdb kept only the in-frame ones, dropping some. Of under 80,000 clones in the sample, 87% were seen once. The sequenced material came from peripheral blood. This receptor was obtained from a man aged 55 to 70 with acute or convalescent COVID-19. The V call is TRBV3-1 (or the pseudogene TRBV3-2), the J call TRBJ1-2; D call uncertain. The CDR3 DNA follows: TGTGCCAGCAGCGTTGTGCCTACTAACTATGGCTACACCTTC. It yields the protein CASSVVPTNYGYTF.